The rows below give T cell receptor beta chains drawn from one sample of a study of cytomegalovirus exposure and HLA in healthy donors. Sequenced by immunoSEQ multiplex PCR; TCRdb stores in-frame clones only, minus some. The data contain over 150,000 clones, 70% to 80% of them singletons. The sequenced sample was PBMCs. Source of these receptors: a woman aged 40 to 55 in good health and CMV-seronegative. CDR3s include the opening cysteine and the closing phenylalanine or tryptophan. The D gene is left open where the match is weak. The size field is filled for only some rows; it gives once, few, many or a size class.

>TRBV12-1|18|-|TRBJ1-6|-
CASSFAALQGARNSPLHF
TGTGCCAGCAGCTTTGCTGCTCTGCAGGGGGCGCGGAATTCACCCCTCCACTTT
>TRBV5-1|14|few|TRBJ1-3|-
CASSYSDSGNTIYF
TGCGCCAGCAGCTACTCCGACTCTGGAAACACCATATATTTT
>TRBV2|14|-|TRBJ2-7|TRBD2
CASRPSGAPYEQYF
TGTGCCAGCAGACCTAGCGGGGCCCCCTACGAGCAGTACTTC
>TRBV29-1|12|-|TRBJ1-1|-
CSGGEGDTEAFF
TGCAGCGGGGGGGAGGGGGACACTGAAGCTTTCTTT
>TRBV5-1|14|-|TRBJ2-4|TRBD1
CASSPQGTGNIQYF
TGCGCCAGCAGCCCACAGGGGACGGGCAACATTCAGTACTTC
>TRBV11-2|14|-|TRBJ2-4|-
CASSPSVAKNIQYF
TGTGCCAGCAGCCCCAGTGTAGCCAAAAACATTCAGTACTTC
>TRBV6-5|13|few|TRBJ2-5|-
CASSPLLGETQYF
TGTGCCAGCAGTCCTTTACTCGGGGAGACCCAGTACTTC
>TRBV2|14|-|TRBJ2-3|-
CASSEQGTTDTQYF
TGTGCCAGCAGTGAACAGGGTACCACAGATACGCAGTATTTT
>TRBV30|13|-|TRBJ1-5|-
CAWTAGGDQPQHF
TGTGCCTGGACCGCTGGGGGCGATCAGCCCCAGCATTTT
>TRBV13|12|-|TRBJ1-2|-
CASSLALDGYTF
TGTGCCAGCAGCTTAGCCCTAGATGGCTACACCTTC
>TRBV5-4|16|-|TRBJ2-4|TRBD2
CASSVGLAGVKNIQYF
TGTGCCAGCAGCGTGGGACTAGCGGGAGTCAAAAACATTCAGTACTTC
>TRBV12-5|17|-|TRBJ2-3|-
CASGLGRGLPTGDTQYF
TGTGCTAGTGGTTTGGGCCGGGGACTCCCCACGGGAGATACGCAGTATTTT
>TRBV5-1|15|-|TRBJ2-1|-
CASSLDGQPHNEQFF
TGCGCCAGCAGCTTGGATGGACAGCCTCACAATGAGCAGTTCTTC
>TRBV5-5|13|-|TRBJ2-5|-
CASSPPRQETQYF
TGTGCCAGCAGCCCACCCCGGCAAGAGACCCAGTACTTC
>TRBV5-1|16|-|TRBJ1-1|TRBD1
CASSLTGTGKDTEAFF
TGCGCCAGCAGCTTGACCGGGACAGGGAAGGACACTGAAGCTTTCTTT
>TRBV5-1|15|-|TRBJ1-5|TRBD1
CASSEGTGSNQPQHF
TGCGCCAGCAGCGAAGGGACAGGCAGCAATCAGCCCCAGCATTTT
>TRBV7-9|18|once|TRBJ2-1|TRBD1
CASSLGPFTGTGDSWRFF
TGTGCCAGCAGCTTAGGACCATTTACCGGGACAGGGGATTCGTGGCGGTTCTTC
>TRBV5-4|16|once|TRBJ1-2|-
CASSLTGQDFGYGYTF
TGTGCCAGCAGCTTGACGGGTCAAGACTTCGGCTATGGCTACACCTTC
>TRBV28|15|once|TRBJ1-5|-
CASSPVLGGYQPQHF
TGTGCCAGCAGTCCGGTCTTGGGGGGATATCAGCCCCAGCATTTT
>TRBV5-4|14|-|TRBJ1-2|-
CASSSRGFSYGYTF
TGTGCCAGCAGCTCCCGGGGGTTTAGTTATGGCTACACCTTC
>TRBV4-2|16|-|TRBJ2-1|-
CASSQYIRERYNEQFF
TGTGCCAGCAGCCAATATATCCGGGAACGTTACAATGAGCAGTTCTTC
>TRBV6-5|16|few|TRBJ2-5|TRBD1
CASSYGVPTGVETQYF
TGTGCCAGCAGTTACGGGGTCCCTACAGGGGTAGAGACCCAGTACTTC
>TRBV10-3|14|few|TRBJ2-5|-
CAIRGDSAGETQYF
TGTGCCATCAGGGGGGACTCCGCAGGGGAGACCCAGTACTTC
>TRBV5-1|16|-|TRBJ2-1|-
CASSLDSLGSYNEQFF
TGCGCCAGCAGCTTAGACTCCCTCGGATCCTACAATGAGCAGTTCTTC